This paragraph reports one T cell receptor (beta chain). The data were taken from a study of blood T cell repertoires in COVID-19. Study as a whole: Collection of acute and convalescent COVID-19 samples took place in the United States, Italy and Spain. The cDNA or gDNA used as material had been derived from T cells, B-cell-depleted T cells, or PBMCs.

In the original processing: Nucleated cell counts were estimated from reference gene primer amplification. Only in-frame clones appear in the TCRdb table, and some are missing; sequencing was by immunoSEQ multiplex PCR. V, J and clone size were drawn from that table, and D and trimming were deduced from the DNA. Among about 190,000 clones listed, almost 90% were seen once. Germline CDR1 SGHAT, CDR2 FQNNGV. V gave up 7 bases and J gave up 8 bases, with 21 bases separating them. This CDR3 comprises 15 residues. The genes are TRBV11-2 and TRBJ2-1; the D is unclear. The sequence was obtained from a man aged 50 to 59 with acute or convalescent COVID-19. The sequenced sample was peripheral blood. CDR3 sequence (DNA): TGTGCCAGCACCCTTGAGCCCCCCGGGTGGGATGAGCAGTTCTTC. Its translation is CASTLEPPGWDEQFF.